Presented here are 27 T cell receptor beta chains from one specimen sequenced in a study of siplizumab effects on memory and regulatory T cells. Sequenced by immunoSEQ multiplex PCR; TCRdb stores in-frame clones only, minus some. Among around 97,000 clones listed, about 93% were seen once. The sample comprised non-Treg CD4+ T cells sorted from blood. All receptors derive from a human donor in good health.

This clone was observed once. The chain is built from TRBV28 and TRBJ1-4, with TRBD1 identical over 8 bases. Germline V lookup: CDR1 MDHEN, CDR2 SYDVKM. V trimming: 6 bases; J trimming: 0 bases; junction bases outside the gene matches: 9. The CDR3 spans 17 residues. CDR3 sequence (DNA): TGTGCCAGCAGCAAAACCGGGACAGGTGCAACTAATGAAAAACTGTTTTTT. Protein product: CASSKTGTGATNEKLFF.

The chain carries TRBV4-2 and TRBJ2-7, with 8 bases matching TRBD1. CDR3 length: 15 residues. The V and J ends lost 1 base and 2 bases, in that order; junction bases with no gene match: 4. Germline V lookup: CDR1 LGHNA, CDR2 YNFKEQ. CDR3 DNA: TGTGCCAGCAGCCAAGTAAGGACAGGGACCTACGAGCAGTACTTC. This encodes CASSQVRTGTYEQYF.

The chain joins TRBV2 to TRBJ1-2; no clear D gene. CDR1 is SNHLY, CDR2 FYNNEI, per germline. The CDR3 contains 15 residues. V lost 0 bases and J lost 4, with 12 bases in between. The CDR3 reads CASSEAKTGSYGYTF. The CDR3 DNA reads TGTGCCAGCAGTGAAGCGAAGACGGGATCCTATGGCTACACCTTC.

The rearrangement links TRBV27 to TRBJ2-2; no reliable D call. V dropped 0 bases and J dropped 5 bases, with 4 bases sitting between them. From germline, CDR1 is MNHEY and CDR2 SMNVEV (reference sequence). The CDR3 runs 13 residues. The CDR3 loop is CASSLSITGELFF. Here the CDR3 DNA reads TGTGCCAGCAGTTTATCGATAACCGGGGAGCTGTTTTTT.

This chain joins TRBV5-1 and TRBJ2-1, with D unclear. The length of the CDR3 is 12 residues. V dropped 5 bases and J dropped 6 bases, with 9 bases sitting between them. Germline lookup yields CDR1 SGHRS and CDR2 YFSETQ. The CDR3 nucleotides read TGCGCCAGCAGGAAGCAATCCAATGAGCAGTTCTTC. Its translation: CASRKQSNEQFF. Full variable domain (outside the CDR3, taken from reference TRBV5-1 and TRBJ2-1): KAGVTQTPRYLIKTRGQQVTLSCSPISGHRSVSWYQQTPGQGLQFLFEYFSETQRNKGNFPGRFSGRQFSNSRSEMNVSTLELGDSALYLCASRKQSNEQFFGPGTRLTVL.

The chain joins TRBV2 to TRBJ1-2; 7 bases are shared with TRBD1. CDR3 size: 12 residues. Germline values: CDR1 SNHLY, CDR2 FYNNEI. V was clipped by 8 bases and J by 8 bases; unmatched bases: 8. CDR3 nucleotide sequence: TGTGCCAGCCGAAGGGGGCATGAGGGCTACACCTTC. This codes for CASRRGHEGYTF.

The chain is built from TRBV4-1 and TRBJ1-5, with D tentatively TRBD1 (6 bases). V lost 8 bases and J 3 bases, leaving 14 bases between the germline ends. The CDR3 is 14 amino acids. Germline CDR1 is MGHRA and CDR2 is YSYEKL. CDR3 sequence: CASGQRLYNQPQHF. DNA of the CDR3: TGCGCCAGCGGACAGCGCCTCTACAATCAGCCCCAGCATTTT.

This chain connects TRBV19 to TRBJ2-5; possibly TRBD2 for D (6 bases). The germline V and J ends were trimmed by 8 bases and 3 bases, with 13 bases remaining between them. CDR3 length: 13 residues. The germline V gene encodes CDR1 LNHDA and CDR2 SQIVND (reference sequence). The CDR3 bases are TGTGCCAGTCGTGGATCGGGAGAAGAGACCCAGTACTTC. This encodes CASRGSGEETQYF.

This rearrangement joins TRBV5-1 to TRBJ2-5; TRBD2 matches 8 bases. The junction had 2 bases not matched to a gene; V was cut back by 4 bases and J by 0 bases. The CDR3 sequence is 14 residues long. From germline, CDR1 is SGHRS and CDR2 YFSETQ. CDR3 DNA sequence: TGCGCCAGCAGCCACGGGAGGGACCAAGAGACCCAGTACTTC. It encodes CASSHGRDQETQYF.

The rearrangement uses TRBV14 and TRBJ2-2; D might be TRBD2 (5 bases). CDR1 and CDR2 (germline): SGHDN, FVKESK. V dropped 2 bases and J dropped 1 base, with 8 bases sitting between them. The CDR3 is 15 amino acids. CDR3 protein: CASSQNGGNTGELFF. CDR3 DNA: TGTGCCAGCAGCCAAAATGGAGGGAACACCGGGGAGCTGTTTTTT.

The chain carries TRBV5-3 and TRBJ2-7; D gene ambiguous. TRBV5-3 is an ORF, with its function uncertain. The V end lost 4 bases, the J end lost 4 bases, and 21 bases lay between the germline ends. This CDR3 has 16 residues. CDR3 coding DNA: TGTGCCAGAAGCCTATATCCAGTGGAAATCACGTACGAGCAGTACTTC. It is translated as CARSLYPVEITYEQYF.

This clone was seen only once. The gene calls are TRBV4-1 and TRBJ2-3; D gene ambiguous. The CDR3 runs 16 residues. In germline, CDR1 is MGHRA, CDR2 YSYEKL. V shed 0 bases and J shed 4 bases, with 14 bases lying between them. CDR3 nucleotide sequence: TGCGCCAGCAGCCAAGAACAAACGTCGGCCCCAGATACGCAGTATTTT. This gives the protein CASSQEQTSAPDTQYF.

The chain uses TRBV13 and TRBJ2-3, with 8 bases lining up with TRBD2. The V segment lost 5 bases and the J segment 7 bases; nucleotides outside the gene matches: 17. The CDR3 extends over 17 amino acids. The germline CDR1 and CDR2 sequences are PRHDT and FYEKMQ (reference sequence). The CDR3 sequence: CASSRQAGLESGYTQYF. The CDR3, as DNA: TGTGCCAGCAGCCGACAAGCGGGACTAGAGTCGGGCTATACGCAGTATTTT.

The CDR3 region is CASGGLAGPLEQFF. CDR3 coding DNA: TGTGCCAGCGGGGGACTAGCGGGACCTCTTGAGCAGTTCTTC. The J gene is TRBJ2-1, the V gene TRBV2; 13 bases are shared with TRBD2. From germline, CDR1 is SNHLY and CDR2 FYNNEI. The CDR3 runs 14 residues. V gave up 8 bases and J gave up 9 bases; unmatched junction bases: 7.

This chain connects TRBV7-8 to TRBJ1-4, with 8 bases aligning to TRBD1. Trimming cost V 9 bases and J 3 bases; bases outside gene matches: 9. The germline V gene has CDR1 SGHVS and CDR2 FQNEAQ. There are 15 residues in the CDR3. The CDR3: CASSRAGQANEKLFF. Written as DNA, the CDR3 is TGTGCCAGTTCAAGGGCGGGACAGGCTAATGAAAAACTGTTTTTT.

The V gene is TRBV28, the J gene TRBJ1-5; D uncertain. Germline V gene data show CDR1 as MDHEN and CDR2 as SYDVKM. Trimming stripped 4 bases from V and 7 bases from J, with 14 bases between. The CDR3 runs to 14 residues. The CDR3 DNA follows: TGTGCCAGCAGTTCCAGAACTGGGTGGCAGCCCCAGCATTTT. Amino acids: CASSSRTGWQPQHF.

The genes are TRBV5-6 and TRBJ2-5; D is uncertain. The CDR3 is 12 amino acids. Per germline, CDR1 SGHDT and CDR2 YYEEEE. V was shortened by 4 bases and J by 5 bases, with 9 bases between the two germline ends. The CDR3 is CASSRRVETQYF. CDR3 nucleotides: TGTGCCAGCAGCCGTCGCGTGGAGACCCAGTACTTC. Full variable domain (outside the CDR3, taken from reference TRBV5-6 and TRBJ2-5): DAGVTQSPTHLIKTRGQQVTLRCSPKSGHDTVSWYQQALGQGPQFIFQYYEEEERQRGNFPDRFSGHQFPNYSSELNVNALLLGDSALYLCASSRRVETQYFGPGTRLLVL.

The CDR3, as DNA: TGTGCCAGCAGCCAGCAGGTATACAATGAGCAGTTCTTC. Amino acid sequence: CASSQQVYNEQFF. This sequence joins TRBV25-1 and TRBJ2-1; D uncertain. With 6 bases removed from V and 4 bases from J, the gap between germline ends came to 10 bases. There are 13 residues in the CDR3. Germline values: CDR1 MGHDK, CDR2 SYGVNS. Variable domain in full (rest from reference TRBV25-1 and TRBJ2-1): EADIYQTPRYLVIGTGKKITLECSQTMGHDKMYWYQQDPGMELHLIHYSYGVNSTEKGDLSSESTVSRIRTEHFPLTLESARPSHTSQYLCASSQQVYNEQFFGPGTRLTVL.

This sequence joins TRBV5-1 and TRBJ1-1; the D is unclear. This CDR3 region has 17 residues. V gave up 3 bases and J gave up 1 base, with 19 bases separating them. In germline, CDR1 is SGHRS, CDR2 YFSETQ. This CDR3 is CASSSPKPGSANTEAFF. The CDR3 DNA reads TGCGCCAGCAGCTCCCCGAAGCCTGGGTCCGCGAACACTGAAGCTTTCTTT.

The V call is TRBV27, the J call TRBJ2-3; tentative D call: TRBD1 (6 bases). V gave up 6 bases and J gave up 7 bases, with 17 bases separating them. The CDR3 has 14 residues. CDR1 MNHEY and CDR2 SMNVEV come from the germline V gene (reference sequence). The CDR3 DNA reads as TGTGCCAGCAGCCCATCGGACAGAAGAAATACGCAGTATTTT. Protein: CASSPSDRRNTQYF.

The J gene is TRBJ2-7, the V gene TRBV28; D is unclear. The V end lost 4 bases, the J end lost 6 bases, and 16 bases lay between the germline ends. Germline CDR1 reads MDHEN; CDR2 reads SYDVKM. The CDR3 loop spans 14 amino acids. The CDR3 coding sequence is TGTGCCAGCAGTTCGGATCTGACATGGGTCGAGCAGTACTTC. Protein product: CASSSDLTWVEQYF.

V is TRBV30 and J is TRBJ2-7; a weak D match, TRBD1 (6 bases). Germline V lookup: CDR1 GTSNPN, CDR2 SVGIG (reference sequence). Trimming pared 4 bases from V and 2 bases from J, leaving 18 bases between. This CDR3 spans 15 amino acids. The CDR3 sequence is CAWTALHRATYEQYF. CDR3 DNA: TGTGCCTGGACTGCCCTGCACAGGGCTACCTACGAGCAGTACTTC.

This chain uses TRBV28 with TRBJ1-2; D may be TRBD1 (6 bases). The V and J ends lost 9 bases and 4 bases respectively, with 12 bases between them. Looked up from germline, CDR1 is MDHEN and CDR2 is SYDVKM. The length of the CDR3 is 12 residues. CDR3: CASRKGVYGYTF. In nucleotides, the CDR3 is TGTGCCAGTCGAAAGGGGGTCTATGGCTACACCTTC.

V and J are TRBV5-1 and TRBJ2-2; D call uncertain. The CDR3 spans 12 residues. V lost 4 bases to trimming and J lost 4 bases, with 5 bases between them. Per germline, CDR1 SGHRS and CDR2 YFSETQ. The CDR3 DNA reads TGCGCCAGCAGCCACCCCACCGGGGAGCTGTTTTTT. This translates into CASSHPTGELFF. Looking up the rest from reference TRBV5-1 and TRBJ2-2 gives the full variable domain: KAGVTQTPRYLIKTRGQQVTLSCSPISGHRSVSWYQQTPGQGLQFLFEYFSETQRNKGNFPGRFSGRQFSNSRSEMNVSTLELGDSALYLCASSHPTGELFFGEGSRLTVL.

Only one count was recorded for this clone. The chain recombines TRBV5-4 with TRBJ2-5; D call uncertain. V lost 2 bases, J lost 5 bases, and 10 bases lay in between. The CDR3 consists of 13 residues. CDR1 and CDR2 from the germline V gene are SGHNT and YYREEE (reference sequence). The DNA for the CDR3 is TGTGCCAGCAGCTTAGTTCCCATTGAGACCCAGTACTTC. Encoded protein: CASSLVPIETQYF. The entire variable domain, with the rest obtained from reference TRBV5-4 and TRBJ2-5, is as follows: ETGVTQSPTHLIKTRGQQVTLRCSSQSGHNTVSWYQQALGQGPQFIFQYYREEENGRGNFPPRFSGLQFPNYSSELNVNALELDDSALYLCASSLVPIETQYFGPGTRLLVL.

V gene TRBV11-3 combines with J gene TRBJ1-3; no reliable D call. The CDR3 contains 15 residues. Germline assignment: CDR1 SGHNT and CDR2 YENEEA. The ends were cut back, 0 bases at V and 4 bases at J, with 10 bases in the middle. DNA of the CDR3: TGTGCCAGCAGCTTAGAGGGTTTGGGAGGAAACACCATATATTTT. Translated: CASSLEGLGGNTIYF.

This chain connects TRBV10-3 to TRBJ2-5; D unresolved. The CDR3 totals 15 residues. V was cut by 3 bases and J by 1 base, with 12 bases left in between. CDR1 is ENHRY, CDR2 SYGVKD, per germline. CDR3 nucleotide sequence: TGTGCCATCAGTGATCCTCGGGCACGCCAAGAGACCCAGTACTTC. It specifies CAISDPRARQETQYF.